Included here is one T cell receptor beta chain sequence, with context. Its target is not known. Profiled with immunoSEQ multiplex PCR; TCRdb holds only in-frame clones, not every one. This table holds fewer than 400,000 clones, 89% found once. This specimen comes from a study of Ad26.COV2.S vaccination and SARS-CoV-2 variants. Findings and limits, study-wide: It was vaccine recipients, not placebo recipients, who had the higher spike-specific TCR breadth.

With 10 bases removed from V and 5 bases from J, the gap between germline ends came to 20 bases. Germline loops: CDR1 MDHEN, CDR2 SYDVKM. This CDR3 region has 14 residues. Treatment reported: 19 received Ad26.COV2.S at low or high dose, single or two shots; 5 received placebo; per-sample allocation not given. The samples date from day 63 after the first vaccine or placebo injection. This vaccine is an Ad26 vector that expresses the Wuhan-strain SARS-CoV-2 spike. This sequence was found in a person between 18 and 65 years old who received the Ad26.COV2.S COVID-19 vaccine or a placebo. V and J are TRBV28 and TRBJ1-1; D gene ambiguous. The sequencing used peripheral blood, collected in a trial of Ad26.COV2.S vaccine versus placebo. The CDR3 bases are TGTGCCACGGCCCGACCTCCTGGGCGGACTGAAGCTTTCTTT. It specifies CATARPPGRTEAFF.